These 20 T cell receptor beta chains originate from one sample sequenced in a study of CD8 T cells in Susac syndrome. RNA amounts of about 0.45 to 1 ug underwent reverse transcription with random hexamers. In TCRdb, the immunoSEQ multiplex PCR reads were re-called with MiXCR into one record per CDR3 protein. The sample holds over 80,000 distinct CDR3 sequences, 80% to 95% seen once. The material sequenced was CD8+ T cells from PBMCs. The source of these receptors is a human donor in good health.

The chain has TRBV6-1 and TRBJ2-3, with unresolved D. Germline V gene lookup returns CDR1 MNHNS and CDR2 SASEGT. V lost 2 bases and J lost 14, with 20 bases in between. The CDR3 spans 14 residues. This CDR3 is CASSELRVADTTYF. In DNA form, the CDR3 reads TGTGCCAGCAGTGAACTAAGGGTTGCAGATACGACGTATTTT.

The chain carries TRBV9 and TRBJ1-6; perhaps TRBD1 as D (6 bases). Germline V gives CDR1 SGDLS, CDR2 YYNGEE. The CDR3 covers 14 residues. The ends were cut back, 3 bases at V and 7 bases at J, with 11 bases in the middle. CDR3 protein: CASSGTGNNSPLHF. The CDR3 coding sequence is TGTGCCAGCAGCGGTACAGGGAACAATTCACCCCTCCACTTT.

The chain employs TRBV20-1 and TRBJ1-4; TRBD1 is a possible D gene (6 bases). The CDR3 sequence is 14 residues long. V was pared by 5 bases and J by 0 bases, with 10 bases between. CDR1 and CDR2 from the germline V gene are DFQATT and SNEGSKA (reference sequence). The CDR3 coding sequence is TGCAGTGCTCCACAGGGCGCAACTAATGAAAAACTGTTTTTT. Translated, it gives CSAPQGATNEKLFF.

The V and J genes are TRBV19 and TRBJ2-7; 7 bases line up with TRBD1. The CDR3 runs to 14 residues. V was pared by 4 bases and J by 6 bases, with 9 bases of the junction left unmatched. The germline V gene has CDR1 LNHDA and CDR2 SQIVND (reference sequence). The CDR3, as DNA: TGTGCCAGTAGTACCGGGACAGTCCTCGGCGAGCAGTACTTC. This codes for CASSTGTVLGEQYF.

This clonotype has only one observation. The gene calls are TRBV27 and TRBJ2-4; TRBD1 agrees at 12 bases. The ends lost 5 bases at V and 9 bases at J; junction bases unmatched: 11. Per germline, CDR1 MNHEY and CDR2 SMNVEV (reference sequence). The CDR3 covers 16 residues. The CDR3 reads CASSLHPGTGGGIQYF. For the CDR3, the DNA is TGTGCCAGCAGTCTCCATCCCGGGACAGGGGGCGGCATTCAGTACTTC.

J is TRBJ2-3 and V is TRBV9, with 8 nucleotides matching TRBD2. This CDR3 region has 15 residues. V lost 7 bases and J lost 0; bases outside the gene matches: 7. CDR1 is SGDLS and CDR2 is YYNGEE in the germline V gene. The CDR3 region is CASDRGGSSTDTQYF. The CDR3 DNA reads as TGTGCCAGCGATCGGGGGGGATCTAGCACAGATACGCAGTATTTT.

J is TRBJ1-5 and V is TRBV7-8; 7 positions match TRBD1. Germline V gene data show CDR1 as SGHVS and CDR2 as FQNEAQ. The CDR3 is 15 amino acids. J gave up 3 bases and V 5 bases, and 7 bases lay outside the gene matches. The CDR3 DNA follows: TGTGCCAGCAGCCCTGACAGGGTCGACAATCAGCCCCAGCATTTT. It encodes CASSPDRVDNQPQHF.

This chain joins TRBV20-1 and TRBJ2-7; TRBD2 aligns across 12 bases. The CDR3 spans 14 residues. V was clipped by 5 bases and J by 4 bases; unmatched bases: 6. Per germline, CDR1 DFQATT and CDR2 SNEGSKA (reference sequence). The CDR3 coding sequence is TGCAGTGCTCGCGGACTAGCGGGGAGATACGAGCAGTACTTC. Amino acids: CSARGLAGRYEQYF.

V usage is TRBV19 and J usage is TRBJ2-1; possibly TRBD1 or TRBD2 for D (6 bases each). Germline V gives CDR1 LNHDA, CDR2 SQIVND (reference sequence). Trimming cost V 5 bases and J 10 bases, with 12 bases left between them. The CDR3 sequence is 12 residues long. DNA for the CDR3: TGTGCCAGTAGTTGGGGGGCCGAAGAGCAGTTCTTC. Its translation is CASSWGAEEQFF.

This clonotype has just one count. The chain joins TRBV3-1 to TRBJ2-1; TRBD1 might be the D (5 bases). The CDR3 is 15 amino acids. Trimming removed 4 bases from V and 4 bases from J, with 14 bases in between. Germline V gene data show CDR1 as LGHDT and CDR2 as YNNKEL (reference sequence). This chain's CDR3 is CASSPPKRGYNEQFF. CDR3 DNA: TGTGCCAGCAGCCCACCCAAAAGGGGTTACAATGAGCAGTTCTTC.

The chain carries TRBV19 and TRBJ2-1; the D gene is possibly TRBD1 (5 bases). CDR1 and CDR2 (germline): LNHDA, SQIVND (reference sequence). The CDR3 covers 14 residues. V lost 3 bases, J lost 10 bases, and 16 bases lay in between. CDR3 sequence (DNA): TGTGCCAGTAGTATTAGCTCAGCCCAGGGAGAGCAGTTCTTC. Translating it yields CASSISSAQGEQFF.

CDR3 nucleotide sequence: TGCAGCGTACAGGGCACTGAAGCTTTCTTT. Its protein product is CSVQGTEAFF. The chain is built from TRBV29-1 and TRBJ1-1; D might be TRBD1 (6 bases). Germline values: CDR1 SQVTM, CDR2 ANQGSEA. Trimming pared 6 bases from V and 4 bases from J, leaving 6 bases between. The CDR3 consists of 10 residues.

The chain is built from TRBV6-5 and TRBJ2-7; the match to TRBD2 covers 8 bases. The CDR3 is 16 residues long. The V gene end was trimmed by 4 bases and the J gene end by 3 bases; junction bases not matched to a gene: 11. CDR1 is MNHEY and CDR2 is SVGAGI in the germline V gene. CDR3 DNA sequence: TGTGCCAGCAGTTCTGAAGCGGGGGCAATTGGCTACGAGCAGTACTTC. It yields the protein CASSSEAGAIGYEQYF.

The gene calls are TRBV7-8 and TRBJ2-7; 7 bases match TRBD2. From germline, CDR1 is SGHVS and CDR2 FQNEAQ. The junction had 5 bases not matched to a gene; V was cut back by 1 base and J by 5 bases. There are 14 residues in the CDR3. CDR3 region: CASSLVGRANEQYF. CDR3 nucleotides: TGTGCCAGCAGCTTAGTTGGGAGGGCGAACGAGCAGTACTTC.

The gene calls are TRBV3-1 and TRBJ2-7, with a tentative D call TRBD1 (6 bases). V shed 6 bases and J shed 1 base, with 16 bases lying between them. Per germline, CDR1 LGHDT and CDR2 YNNKEL (reference sequence). The CDR3 runs to 15 residues. The CDR3 DNA is TGTGCCAGCAGTCGCCCCCGGGACAAATCCTACGAGCAGTACTTC. Amino acids: CASSRPRDKSYEQYF.

This clonotype appeared a single time. The V and J genes are TRBV13 and TRBJ1-1; D gene uncertain. V was cut by 5 bases and J by 1 base, with 14 bases left in between. CDR1 is PRHDT, CDR2 FYEKMQ, per germline (reference sequence). The CDR3 has 15 residues. The CDR3 DNA reads TGTGCCAGCAGCCCTCGGCTTGCCACGAACACTGAAGCTTTCTTT. It encodes CASSPRLATNTEAFF.

The rearrangement joins TRBV3-1 to TRBJ1-5; no clear D. Per germline, CDR1 LGHDT and CDR2 YNNKEL (reference sequence). This CDR3 comprises 15 residues. V lost 1 base and J lost 7, with 14 bases in between. The CDR3 DNA sequence: TGTGCCAGCAGCCAAGGTCCCTTACCGGGACAGCCCCAGCATTTT. Residues: CASSQGPLPGQPQHF.

The J gene is TRBJ2-2, the V gene TRBV7-2; tentative D call: TRBD1 (6 bases). Germline V gene data show CDR1 as SGHTA and CDR2 as FQGNSA. The CDR3 is 15 residues long. V was clipped by 8 bases and J by 2 bases, with 15 bases between them. The DNA of the CDR3 is TGTGCCAGCTGGGGACAATCCGTTAACACCGGGGAGCTGTTTTTT. Translation gives CASWGQSVNTGELFF. The full variable domain, in which reference TRBV7-2 and TRBJ2-2 provide the parts outside the CDR3, is GAGVSQSPSNKVTEKGKDVELRCDPISGHTALYWYRQSLGQGLEFLIYFQGNSAPDKSGLPSDRFSAERTGGSVSTLTIQRTQQEDSAVYLCASWGQSVNTGELFFGEGSRLTVL.

The V and J genes are TRBV11-2 and TRBJ2-5; D might be TRBD1 or TRBD2, each matching 5 bases. CDR3 length equals 14 residues. Trimming cost V 4 bases and J 5 bases, with 14 bases left between them. The V gene's germline CDR1 is SGHAT and CDR2 FQNNGV. CDR3: CASSSGTTLETQYF. The CDR3 DNA follows: TGTGCCAGCAGCTCCGGGACGACTCTGGAGACCCAGTACTTC.

CDR3 DNA sequence: TGTGCCAGCAGCCCTCGCCGTGATACGCAGTATTTT. This gives the protein CASSPRRDTQYF. V gene TRBV3-1 combines with J gene TRBJ2-3, with D uncertain. This CDR3 comprises 12 residues. Germline V gene sequence: CDR1 LGHDT, CDR2 YNNKEL (reference sequence). Trimming stripped 4 bases from V and 6 bases from J, with 8 bases between.